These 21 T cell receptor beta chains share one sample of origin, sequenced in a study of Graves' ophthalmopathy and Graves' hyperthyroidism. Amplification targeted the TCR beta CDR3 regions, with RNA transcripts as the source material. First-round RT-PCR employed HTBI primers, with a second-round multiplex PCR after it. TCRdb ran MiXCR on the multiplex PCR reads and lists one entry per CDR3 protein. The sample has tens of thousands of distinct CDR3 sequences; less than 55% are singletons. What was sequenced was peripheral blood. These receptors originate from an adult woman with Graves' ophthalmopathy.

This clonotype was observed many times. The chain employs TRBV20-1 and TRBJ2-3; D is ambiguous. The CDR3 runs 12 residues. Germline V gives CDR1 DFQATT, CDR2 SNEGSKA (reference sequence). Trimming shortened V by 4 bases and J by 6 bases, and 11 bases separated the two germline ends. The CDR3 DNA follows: TGCAGTGCTAATATCGTAGAGGATACGCAGTATTTT. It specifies CSANIVEDTQYF.

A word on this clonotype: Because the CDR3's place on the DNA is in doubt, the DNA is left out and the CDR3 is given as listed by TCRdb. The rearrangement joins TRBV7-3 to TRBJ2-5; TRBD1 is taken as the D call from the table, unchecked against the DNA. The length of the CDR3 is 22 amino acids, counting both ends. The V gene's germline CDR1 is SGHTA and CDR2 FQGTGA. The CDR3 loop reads CASSLAPGDIYGYTFGSGTQYF.

The CDR3 protein is CASRDGTYNEQYF. Written as DNA, the CDR3 is TGTGCCAGCCGGGACGGCACCTACAATGAGCAGTATTTT. The chain employs TRBV19 and TRBJ2-3; D assignment may be TRBD1 or TRBD2 (5 bases each). The ends were cut back, 9 bases at V and 11 bases at J, with 21 bases in the middle. The germline V gene encodes CDR1 LNHDA and CDR2 SQIVND (reference sequence). The CDR3 sequence is 13 residues long. The full variable domain, in which reference TRBV19 and TRBJ2-3 provide the parts outside the CDR3, is DGGITQSPKYLFRKEGQNVTLSCEQNLNHDAMYWYRQDPGQGLRLIYYSQIVNDFQKGDIAEGYSVSREKKESFPLTVTSAQKNPTAFYLCASRDGTYNEQYFGPGTRLTVL.

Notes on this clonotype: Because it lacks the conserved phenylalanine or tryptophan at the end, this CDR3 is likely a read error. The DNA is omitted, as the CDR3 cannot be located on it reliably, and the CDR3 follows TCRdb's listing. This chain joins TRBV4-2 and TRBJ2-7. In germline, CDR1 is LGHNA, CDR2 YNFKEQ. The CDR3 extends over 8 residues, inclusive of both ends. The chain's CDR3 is CASSQDRR.

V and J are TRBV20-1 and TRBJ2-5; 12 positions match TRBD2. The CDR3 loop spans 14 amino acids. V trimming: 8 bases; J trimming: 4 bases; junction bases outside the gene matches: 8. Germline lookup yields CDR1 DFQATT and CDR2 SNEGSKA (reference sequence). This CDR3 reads CSTTSGRGSETQYF. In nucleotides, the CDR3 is TGCAGTACGACTAGCGGGAGAGGGTCAGAGACCCAGTACTTC.

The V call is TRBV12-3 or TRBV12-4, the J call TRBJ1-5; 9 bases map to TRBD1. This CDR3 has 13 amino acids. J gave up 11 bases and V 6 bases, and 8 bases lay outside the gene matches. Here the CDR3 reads CASRRDRAETQHF. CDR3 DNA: TGTGCCAGCAGGAGGGACAGGGCCGAGACCCAGCATTTT.

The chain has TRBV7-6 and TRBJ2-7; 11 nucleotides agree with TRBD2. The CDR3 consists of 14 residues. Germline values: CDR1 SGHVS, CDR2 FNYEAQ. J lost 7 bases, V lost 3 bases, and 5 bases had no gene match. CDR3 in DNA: TGTGCCAGCAGCTTTAGCGGGAGGGCCGGGGAGCAGTACTTC. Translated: CASSFSGRAGEQYF. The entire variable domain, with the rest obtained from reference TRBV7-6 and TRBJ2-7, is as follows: GAGVSQSPRYKVTKRGQDVALRCDPISGHVSLYWYRQALGQGPEFLTYFNYEAQQDKSGLPNDRFSAERPEGSISTLTIQRTEQRDSAMYRCASSFSGRAGEQYFGPGTRLTVT.

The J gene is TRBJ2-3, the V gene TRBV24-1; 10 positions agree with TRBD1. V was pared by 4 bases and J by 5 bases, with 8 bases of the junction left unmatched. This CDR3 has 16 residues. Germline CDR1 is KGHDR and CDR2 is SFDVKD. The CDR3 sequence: CATSDRRDRGLDTQYF. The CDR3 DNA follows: TGTGCCACCAGTGACCGCCGGGACAGGGGTTTAGATACGCAGTATTTT.

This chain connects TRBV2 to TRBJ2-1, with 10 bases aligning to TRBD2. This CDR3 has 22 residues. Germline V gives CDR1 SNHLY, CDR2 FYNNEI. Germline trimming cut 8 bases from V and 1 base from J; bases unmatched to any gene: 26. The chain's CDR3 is CASGVTGHTSGAYDPSYNEQFF. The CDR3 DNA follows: TGTGCCAGCGGAGTAACAGGGCATACTAGCGGGGCCTACGACCCATCCTACAATGAGCAGTTCTTC.

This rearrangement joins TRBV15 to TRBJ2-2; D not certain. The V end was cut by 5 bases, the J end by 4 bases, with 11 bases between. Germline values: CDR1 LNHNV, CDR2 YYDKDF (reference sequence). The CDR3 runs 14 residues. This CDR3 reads CATSPLLPTGELFF. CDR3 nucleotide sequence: TGTGCCACCAGCCCACTCCTCCCCACCGGGGAGCTGTTTTTT.

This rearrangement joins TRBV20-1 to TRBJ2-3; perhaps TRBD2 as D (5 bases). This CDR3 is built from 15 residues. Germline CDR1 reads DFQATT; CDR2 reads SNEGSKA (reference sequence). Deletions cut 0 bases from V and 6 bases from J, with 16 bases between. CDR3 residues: CSARDSGSGGDTQYF. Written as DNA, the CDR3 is TGCAGTGCTAGAGATTCGGGGTCGGGTGGGGATACGCAGTATTTT.

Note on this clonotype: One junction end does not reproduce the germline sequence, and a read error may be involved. Here the CDR3 DNA reads TGTGCCAGCAGTGACTCCCCGGGGTCCAGCAATGAGCAGTTCTTC. This gives the protein CASSDSPGSSNEQFF. The rearrangement joins TRBV10-3 to TRBJ2-1; tentative D call: TRBD2 (5 bases). This CDR3 is 15 amino acids long. Germline loops: CDR1 ENHRY, CDR2 SYGVKD.

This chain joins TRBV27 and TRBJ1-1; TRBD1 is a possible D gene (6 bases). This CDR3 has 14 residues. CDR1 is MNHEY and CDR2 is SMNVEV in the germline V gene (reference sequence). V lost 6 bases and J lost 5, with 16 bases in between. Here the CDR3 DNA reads TGTGCCAGCAGCCTGGAGGGGGGTCCGACTGAAGCTTTCTTT. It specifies CASSLEGGPTEAFF.

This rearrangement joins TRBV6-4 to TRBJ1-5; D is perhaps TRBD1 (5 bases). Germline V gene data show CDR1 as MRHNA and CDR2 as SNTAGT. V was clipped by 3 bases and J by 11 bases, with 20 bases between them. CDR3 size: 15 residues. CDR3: CASSEGTSGQETQHF. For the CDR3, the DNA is TGTGCCAGCAGTGAGGGGACTAGCGGGCAAGAGACCCAGCATTTT.

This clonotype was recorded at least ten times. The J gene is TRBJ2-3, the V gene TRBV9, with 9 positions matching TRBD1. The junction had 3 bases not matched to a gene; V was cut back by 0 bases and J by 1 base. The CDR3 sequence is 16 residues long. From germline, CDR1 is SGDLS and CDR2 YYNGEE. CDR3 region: CASSVGDRAGTDTQYF. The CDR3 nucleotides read TGTGCCAGCAGCGTAGGGGACAGGGCCGGCACAGATACGCAGTATTTT. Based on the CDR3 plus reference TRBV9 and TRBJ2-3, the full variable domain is DSGVTQTPKHLITATGQRVTLRCSPRSGDLSVYWYQQSLDQGLQFLIQYYNGEERAKGNILERFSAQQFPDLHSELNLSSLELGDSALYFCASSVGDRAGTDTQYFGPGTRLTVL.

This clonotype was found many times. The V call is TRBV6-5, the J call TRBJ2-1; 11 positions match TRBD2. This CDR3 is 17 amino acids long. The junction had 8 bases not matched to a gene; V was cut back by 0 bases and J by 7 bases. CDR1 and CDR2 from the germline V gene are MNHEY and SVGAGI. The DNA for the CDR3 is TGTGCCAGCAGTTACTCGGTTGCACTAGCGGGAGTAAATGAGCAGTTCTTC. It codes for CASSYSVALAGVNEQFF.

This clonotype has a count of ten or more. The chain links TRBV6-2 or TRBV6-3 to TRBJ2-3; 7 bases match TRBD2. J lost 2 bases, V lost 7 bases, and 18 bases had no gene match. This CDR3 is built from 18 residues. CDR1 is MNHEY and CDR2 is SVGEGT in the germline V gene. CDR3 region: CASISPPGGERYTDTQYF. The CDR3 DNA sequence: TGTGCCAGCATATCCCCCCCGGGGGGAGAGCGGTACACAGATACGCAGTATTTT.

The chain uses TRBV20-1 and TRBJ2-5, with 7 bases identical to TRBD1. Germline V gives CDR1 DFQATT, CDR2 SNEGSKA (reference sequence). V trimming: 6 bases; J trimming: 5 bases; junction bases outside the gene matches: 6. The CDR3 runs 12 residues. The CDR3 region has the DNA TGCAGTGCGGCAGGGGGTGGGGAGACCCAGTACTTC. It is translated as CSAAGGGETQYF.

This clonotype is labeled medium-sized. CDR3 sequence reads: CASSPQMPGNLHF. As DNA, the CDR3 is TGTGCCAGCAGCCCCCAGATGCCAGGGAACCTCCACTTT. The V call is TRBV7-2, the J call TRBJ1-6; tentatively, D is TRBD1 (5 bases). The V gene lost 5 bases and the J gene lost 15 bases, with 17 bases spanning the gap. The germline CDR1 and CDR2 sequences are SGHTA and FQGNSA. The CDR3 is made up of 13 amino acids.

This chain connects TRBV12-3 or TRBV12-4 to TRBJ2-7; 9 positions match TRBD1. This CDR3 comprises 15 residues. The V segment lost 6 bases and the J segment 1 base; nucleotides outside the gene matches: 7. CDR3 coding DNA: TGTGCCAGCAGATACGGGACAGGGCCTTCCTACGAGCAGTACTTC. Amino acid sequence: CASRYGTGPSYEQYF.

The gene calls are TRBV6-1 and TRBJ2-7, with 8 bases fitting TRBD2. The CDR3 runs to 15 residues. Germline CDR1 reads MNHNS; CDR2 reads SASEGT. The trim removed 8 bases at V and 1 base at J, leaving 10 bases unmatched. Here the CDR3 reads CASANRQRESYEQYF. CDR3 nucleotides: TGTGCCAGCGCTAACAGGCAGCGGGAGTCCTACGAGCAGTACTTC.